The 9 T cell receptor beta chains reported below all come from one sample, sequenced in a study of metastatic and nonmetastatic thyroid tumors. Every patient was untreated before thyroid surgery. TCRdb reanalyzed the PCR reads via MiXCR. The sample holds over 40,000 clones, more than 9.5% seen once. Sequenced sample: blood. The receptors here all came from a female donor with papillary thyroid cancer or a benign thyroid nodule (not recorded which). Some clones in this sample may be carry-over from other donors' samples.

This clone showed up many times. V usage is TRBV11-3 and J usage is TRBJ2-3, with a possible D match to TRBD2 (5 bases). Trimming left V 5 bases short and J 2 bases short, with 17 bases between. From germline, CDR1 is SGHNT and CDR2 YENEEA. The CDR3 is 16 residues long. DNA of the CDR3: TGTGCCAGCAGCCTGAGGGTCAATAGGGACACAGATACGCAGTATTTT. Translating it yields CASSLRVNRDTDTQYF.

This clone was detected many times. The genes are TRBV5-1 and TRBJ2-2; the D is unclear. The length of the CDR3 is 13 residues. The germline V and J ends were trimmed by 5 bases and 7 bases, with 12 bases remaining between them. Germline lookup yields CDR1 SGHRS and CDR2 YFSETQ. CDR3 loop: CASSSTLGGELFF. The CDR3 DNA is TGCGCCAGCAGTTCGACACTGGGCGGGGAGCTGTTTTTT. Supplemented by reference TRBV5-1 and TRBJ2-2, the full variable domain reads KAGVTQTPRYLIKTRGQQVTLSCSPISGHRSVSWYQQTPGQGLQFLFEYFSETQRNKGNFPGRFSGRQFSNSRSEMNVSTLELGDSALYLCASSSTLGGELFFGEGSRLTVL.

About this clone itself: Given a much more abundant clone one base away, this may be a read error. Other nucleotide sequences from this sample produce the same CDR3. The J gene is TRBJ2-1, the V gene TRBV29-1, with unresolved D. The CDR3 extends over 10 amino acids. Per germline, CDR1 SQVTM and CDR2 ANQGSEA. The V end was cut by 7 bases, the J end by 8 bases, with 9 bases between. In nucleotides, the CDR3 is TGCAGCGCTCGCCACGATGAGCAGTTCTTC. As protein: CSARHDEQFF.

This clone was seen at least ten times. The CDR3 DNA reads as TGTGCCAGCAGTGCCCAGGGGGTGAACACTGAAGCTTTCTTT. This translates into CASSAQGVNTEAFF. The chain couples TRBV6-2 or TRBV6-3 to TRBJ1-1, with 7 positions matching TRBD1. Germline-derived CDR1 and CDR2 are MNHEY and SVGEGT. The CDR3 is 14 residues long. Germline trimming cut 5 bases from V and 0 bases from J; bases unmatched to any gene: 3.

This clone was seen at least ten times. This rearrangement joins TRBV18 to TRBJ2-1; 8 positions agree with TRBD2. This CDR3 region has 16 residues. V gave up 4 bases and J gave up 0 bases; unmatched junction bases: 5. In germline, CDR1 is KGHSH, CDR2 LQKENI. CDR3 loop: CASSLSGTRSYNEQFF. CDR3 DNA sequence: TGTGCCAGCTCACTTAGCGGGACCCGCTCCTACAATGAGCAGTTCTTC.

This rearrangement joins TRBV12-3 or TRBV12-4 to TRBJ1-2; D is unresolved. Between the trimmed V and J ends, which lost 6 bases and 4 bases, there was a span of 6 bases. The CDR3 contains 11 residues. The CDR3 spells CASSGGYGYTF. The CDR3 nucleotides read TGTGCCAGCAGCGGTGGCTATGGCTACACCTTC.

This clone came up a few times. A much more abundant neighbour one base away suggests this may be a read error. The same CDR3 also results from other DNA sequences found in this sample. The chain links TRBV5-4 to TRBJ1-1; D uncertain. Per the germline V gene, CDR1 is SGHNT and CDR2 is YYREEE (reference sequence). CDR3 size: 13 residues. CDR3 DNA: TGTGCCAGTAGCTTGGAGAACCGTCCTGAAGCTTTCTTT. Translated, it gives CASSLENRPEAFF.

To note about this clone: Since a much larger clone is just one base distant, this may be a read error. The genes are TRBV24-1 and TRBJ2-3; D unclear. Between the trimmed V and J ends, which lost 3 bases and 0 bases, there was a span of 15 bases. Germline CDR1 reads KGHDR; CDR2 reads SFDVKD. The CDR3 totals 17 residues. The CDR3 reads CATSDAMEHTSTDTQYF. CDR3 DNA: TGTGCCACCAGTGATGCGATGGAGCATACTAGCACAGATACGCAGTATTTT.

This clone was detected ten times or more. CDR3 protein: CASSSRTEAYEQYF. CDR3 in DNA: TGCGCCAGCAGCTCTCGGACGGAAGCCTACGAGCAGTACTTC. This chain links TRBV5-1 with TRBJ2-7; the D is unclear. Germline V CDR1 and CDR2: SGHRS, YFSETQ. Deletions cut 3 bases from V and 2 bases from J, with 12 bases between. There are 14 residues in the CDR3. Looking up the rest from reference TRBV5-1 and TRBJ2-7 gives the full variable domain: KAGVTQTPRYLIKTRGQQVTLSCSPISGHRSVSWYQQTPGQGLQFLFEYFSETQRNKGNFPGRFSGRQFSNSRSEMNVSTLELGDSALYLCASSSRTEAYEQYFGPGTRLTVT.